A single T cell receptor beta chain is shown here with its context. Germline assignment: CDR1 MNHNY and CDR2 SVGAGI (reference sequence). V lost 7 bases and J lost 0; bases outside the gene matches: 12. The CDR3 is 16 residues long. Repertoires were generated with immunoSEQ multiplex PCR, while TCRdb's copy carries only in-frame clones and drops some. Found here are 25,000 to 35,000 clones, around 79% of them singletons; the top ten hold around 0.62%. This sample was taken from a study of PD-1 blockade in classical Hodgkin lymphoma. The time point is: cycle 4 day 1 (C4D1), after less than 7 weeks of nivolumab. Relapse after autologous stem cell transplantation occurred in every patient, and brentuximab vedotin exposure varied. Purification of CD4+ T cells from thawed PBMCs was performed via magnetic negative selection.

This TCR derives from a human donor with classical Hodgkin lymphoma. Sequences were derived from CD4+ T cells from blood, sampled before the fourth cycle of nivolumab. The chain recombines TRBV6-6 with TRBJ2-7; 7 positions agree with TRBD2. As DNA, the CDR3 is TGTGCCAGCATCGACTGGGGGGGGAGGAGCTCCTACGAGCAGTACTTC. Its translation is CASIDWGGRSSYEQYF.